These 27 T cell receptor beta chains were sequenced from one sample in a study of OX40 agonist ivuxolimab in advanced cancers. The repertoire was sequenced with immunoSEQ multiplex PCR; TCRdb's copy has only in-frame clones and lacks some. The table has tens of thousands of clones, roughly 94% seen once. Sequencing used CD4+ or CD8+ T cells sorted from blood, obtained in a trial of the OX40 agonist ivuxolimab. The receptors shown here come from an adult with an advanced solid tumor such as melanoma, head and neck, liver or kidney cancer.

As regards this clone: The junction shows a germline mismatch at one end, possibly a read error. V is TRBV5-6 and J is TRBJ2-1; tentative D call: TRBD2 (6 bases). From germline, CDR1 is SGHDT and CDR2 YYEEEE. The CDR3 runs to 14 residues. CDR3 nucleotides: TGTGCCAGCAGGTTGGATGGGGGGTCGAATGAGCAGTTCTTC. Encoded protein: CASRLDGGSNEQFF.

The chain joins TRBV19 to TRBJ2-7, with D tentatively TRBD2 (6 bases). In germline, CDR1 is LNHDA, CDR2 SQIVND (reference sequence). V lost 5 bases and J lost 5, with 13 bases in between. The length of the CDR3 is 13 residues. In DNA form, the CDR3 reads TGTGCCAGTAGTCCCTTCGGAGGGGACGAGCAGTACTTC. Translating it yields CASSPFGGDEQYF.

The CDR3 nucleotides are TGTGCCAGCAGCTTAATGGACGGCCGACAAGAGGAGCAGTTCTTC. Protein product: CASSLMDGRQEEQFF. The rearrangement uses TRBV11-2 and TRBJ2-1; no firm D call. Germline CDR1 and CDR2: SGHAT and FQNNGV. The CDR3 runs 15 residues. The ends were cut back, 2 bases at V and 10 bases at J, with 18 bases in the middle.

The chain couples TRBV23-1 to TRBJ2-3; 8 bases are a match to TRBD1. TRBV23-1 belongs to the ORF category, with a function that is uncertain. CDR3 length: 18 residues. Losses at the gene ends were 6 bases for V and 0 bases for J; bases not matched to a gene: 14. The CDR3 DNA reads TGCGCCAGCAGGATGGACAGGGACTTCCTGATTAGCACAGATACGCAGTATTTT. This codes for CASRMDRDFLISTDTQYF.

The rearrangement uses TRBV12-5 and TRBJ2-7; 10 bases agree with TRBD1. CDR3 length: 14 residues. Trimming at V came to 6 bases and at J to 5 bases, leaving 7 bases not matched to a gene. Germline-derived CDR1 and CDR2 are LGHNT and FRNRAP. DNA of the CDR3: TGTGCTAGTGGCTTGACAGGGGGCCGGGACGAGCAGTACTTC. This sequence encodes CASGLTGGRDEQYF.

The rearrangement uses TRBV4-1 and TRBJ2-7, with D possibly being TRBD1 (5 bases). Germline V gene lookup returns CDR1 MGHRA and CDR2 YSYEKL. Trimming shortened V by 4 bases and J by 2 bases, and 9 bases separated the two germline ends. The length of the CDR3 is 13 residues. The chain's CDR3 is CASSLRGPYEQYF. CDR3 DNA: TGCGCCAGCAGCCTTAGGGGTCCCTACGAGCAGTACTTC.

The chain recombines TRBV19 with TRBJ2-5; 14 nucleotides agree with TRBD2. The CDR3 is made up of 18 amino acids. Germline CDR1 LNHDA, CDR2 SQIVND (reference sequence). V was pared by 3 bases and J by 1 base, with 7 bases of the junction left unmatched. The CDR3 DNA is TGTGCCAGTAGTATTCTCGGGACTAGCGGGAGAGCCCAAGAGACCCAGTACTTC. It is translated as CASSILGTSGRAQETQYF.

The chain employs TRBV4-2 and TRBJ2-2; 7 bases are shared with TRBD1. This CDR3 contains 17 residues. Trimming cost V 3 bases and J 7 bases; bases outside gene matches: 14. Germline loops: CDR1 LGHNA, CDR2 YNFKEQ. The CDR3 sequence is CASSHPREGPGGGELFF. DNA of the CDR3: TGTGCCAGCAGCCATCCCCGAGAGGGGCCAGGGGGCGGGGAGCTGTTTTTT.

The V gene is TRBV28, the J gene TRBJ2-1, with 7 nucleotides matching TRBD2. The germline CDR1 and CDR2 sequences are MDHEN and SYDVKM. V was pared by 6 bases and J by 6 bases, with 14 bases of the junction left unmatched. The CDR3 is 16 amino acids. In DNA, the CDR3 is TGTGCCAGCAGCATCTCTCGACGCGGGGAGGGCAATGAGCAGTTCTTC. Residues: CASSISRRGEGNEQFF.

The chain is built from TRBV19 and TRBJ2-7, with 8 bases aligning to TRBD2. Germline V lookup: CDR1 LNHDA, CDR2 SQIVND (reference sequence). The ends lost 1 base at V and 1 base at J; junction bases unmatched: 6. The CDR3 runs to 16 residues. The CDR3 region is CASSIGGERESYEQYF. The CDR3 DNA follows: TGTGCCAGTAGTATAGGAGGAGAGCGGGAGTCCTACGAGCAGTACTTC.

The chain employs TRBV4-2 and TRBJ2-1; no clear D. V lost 7 bases, J lost 6 bases, and 19 bases lay in between. This CDR3 is 15 amino acids long. Germline CDR1 reads LGHNA; CDR2 reads YNFKEQ. CDR3 DNA: TGTGCCAGCACCTCCGCGGACCCCCCCGCCAATGAGCAGTTCTTC. As protein: CASTSADPPANEQFF.

J is TRBJ2-1 and V is TRBV7-9; 9 positions agree with TRBD2. The V segment lost 3 bases and the J segment 9 bases; nucleotides outside the gene matches: 12. Per the germline V gene, CDR1 is SEHNR and CDR2 is FQNEAQ (reference sequence). The CDR3 covers 16 residues. The CDR3 nucleotides are TGTGCCAGCAGCTTTGCCCCGGGACTAGCCACCGGTGAGCAGTTCTTC. This encodes CASSFAPGLATGEQFF.

The genes are TRBV28 and TRBJ1-6; 11 nucleotides align to TRBD1. This CDR3 is 16 amino acids long. Germline loops: CDR1 MDHEN, CDR2 SYDVKM. V lost 7 bases, J lost 8 bases, and 10 bases stayed unmatched. The CDR3 nucleotides are TGTGCCAGCACCGACGGACAGGGGGCTTTGGATTCACCCCTCCACTTT. The encoded protein is CASTDGQGALDSPLHF.

Comments on this clone: The same CDR3 is also encoded by other DNA sequences in this sample. The chain uses TRBV19 and TRBJ1-1; perhaps TRBD1 as D (5 bases). Trimming took off 2 bases at V and 3 bases at J, with 10 bases between the two ends. The CDR3 spans 14 residues. Germline V CDR1 and CDR2: LNHDA, SQIVND (reference sequence). CDR3 in DNA: TGTGCCAGTAGTATACAGGGAGGGTACACTGAAGCTTTCTTT. Amino acids: CASSIQGGYTEAFF.

The genes are TRBV7-3 and TRBJ2-3; perhaps D is TRBD1 or TRBD2 (6 bases each). This CDR3 has 16 residues. From germline, CDR1 is SGHTA and CDR2 FQGTGA. Between the trimmed V and J ends, which lost 5 bases and 2 bases, there was a span of 17 bases. The DNA for the CDR3 is TGTGCCAGCAGCCCCGTAACTGGGGGGCCCACAGATACGCAGTATTTT. Amino acids: CASSPVTGGPTDTQYF.

The CDR3: CASSKVVSRQPQHF. CDR3 DNA: TGTGCCAGCAGCAAAGTGGTAAGCAGGCAGCCCCAGCATTTT. The rearrangement joins TRBV21-1 to TRBJ1-5; the table calls TRBD1, which could not be checked here. TRBV21-1 constitutes a pseudogene. The CDR3 spans 14 residues.

The chain joins TRBV19 to TRBJ2-1, with D perhaps TRBD2 (6 bases). Germline values: CDR1 LNHDA, CDR2 SQIVND (reference sequence). V was pared by 6 bases and J by 6 bases, with 12 bases between. This CDR3 region has 13 residues. In DNA, the CDR3 is TGTGCCAGTAGCGGGACTTCTCTCAATGAGCAGTTCTTC. It is translated as CASSGTSLNEQFF.

J is TRBJ2-5 and V is TRBV4-1; TRBD2 matches 7 bases. Germline V gene lookup returns CDR1 MGHRA and CDR2 YSYEKL. The ends lost 0 bases at V and 5 bases at J; junction bases unmatched: 6. The CDR3 extends over 15 amino acids. The CDR3 sequence: CASSQERRGGETQYF. CDR3 bases: TGCGCCAGCAGCCAAGAGCGGCGGGGAGGGGAGACCCAGTACTTC.

This chain uses TRBV4-3 with TRBJ2-1; 8 bases line up with TRBD1. Germline values: CDR1 LGHNA, CDR2 YSLEER. The CDR3 contains 15 residues. The trim removed 3 bases at V and 4 bases at J, leaving 5 bases unmatched. The CDR3 loop is CASSQDRDLYNEQFF. CDR3 nucleotide sequence: TGCGCCAGCAGCCAGGACAGGGATTTATACAATGAGCAGTTCTTC.

V is TRBV4-3 and J is TRBJ1-5; D gene ambiguous. Germline V gene sequence: CDR1 LGHNA, CDR2 YSLEER. The CDR3 has 16 amino acids. V shed 0 bases and J shed 6 bases, with 15 bases lying between them. For the CDR3, the DNA is TGCGCCAGCAGCCAAGATCAGAAGGCGGGAACTCAGCCCCAGCATTTT. As protein: CASSQDQKAGTQPQHF.

The rearrangement uses TRBV5-6 and TRBJ2-7; D is perhaps TRBD2 (6 bases). Germline lookup yields CDR1 SGHDT and CDR2 YYEEEE. The CDR3 length is 18 residues. Between the trimmed V and J ends, which lost 6 bases and 5 bases, there was a span of 30 bases. In nucleotides, the CDR3 is TGTGCCAGCACCACCGCTGGAGCGGTAGCGGTCTCTCGGGACGAGCAGTACTTC. It is translated as CASTTAGAVAVSRDEQYF.

This sequence joins TRBV5-4 and TRBJ2-3; D could derive from TRBD1 or TRBD2 (5 bases each). The CDR3 extends over 15 amino acids. Trimming cost V 0 bases and J 1 base, with 9 bases left between them. Germline V gene lookup returns CDR1 SGHNT and CDR2 YYREEE (reference sequence). CDR3 nucleotides: TGTGCCAGCAGCTTGGTGGGGGTCGGCACAGATACGCAGTATTTT. Its translation: CASSLVGVGTDTQYF.

V and J are TRBV7-9 and TRBJ2-2; TRBD2 matches at 8 bases. Germline V lookup: CDR1 SEHNR, CDR2 FQNEAQ (reference sequence). This CDR3 has 18 residues. V dropped 4 bases and J dropped 1; count of bases not matched to a gene: 11. The CDR3 coding sequence is TGTGCCAGCAGCTCCACTCTCTATCTAGCGGGGAACACCGGGGAGCTGTTTTTT. Protein product: CASSSTLYLAGNTGELFF.

The chain employs TRBV7-9 and TRBJ2-7; a weak D match, TRBD1 (7 bases). Trimming stripped 7 bases from V and 3 bases from J, with 16 bases between. Germline loops: CDR1 SEHNR, CDR2 FQNEAQ (reference sequence). This CDR3 is 14 amino acids long. The CDR3 loop is CASNKQGGLYEQYF. The CDR3 nucleotides read TGTGCCAGCAACAAGCAGGGGGGCCTCTACGAGCAGTACTTC.

The chain couples TRBV4-3 to TRBJ2-1; D may be TRBD1 (5 bases). CDR1 is LGHNA, CDR2 YSLEER, per germline. The V and J ends lost 4 bases and 3 bases respectively, with 16 bases between them. This CDR3 is built from 16 residues. The CDR3 DNA follows: TGCGCCAGCAGCCTTCTAACGGACACAGACTACAATGAGCAGTTCTTC. Translating it yields CASSLLTDTDYNEQFF.

The chain uses TRBV4-1 and TRBJ2-7; 7 nucleotides match TRBD1. Per germline, CDR1 MGHRA and CDR2 YSYEKL. The junction had 3 bases not matched to a gene; V was cut back by 4 bases and J by 3 bases. The CDR3 is made up of 13 amino acids. The CDR3 DNA reads TGCGCCAGCAGCCCTGCAGGGGGCTACGAGCAGTACTTC. Translating it yields CASSPAGGYEQYF.

V gene TRBV7-2 combines with J gene TRBJ1-1; no clear D gene. The CDR3 length is 14 residues. CDR1 SGHTA and CDR2 FQGNSA come from the germline V gene. Deletions cut 1 base from V and 4 bases from J, with 10 bases between. CDR3 DNA sequence: TGTGCCAGCAGCTTAGTGGAGCTAGGCACTGAAGCTTTCTTT. Translated, it gives CASSLVELGTEAFF.